This entry lists 14 T cell receptor beta chains sequenced from one sample in a study of response to subunit inactivated influenza vaccine (dated by TCRdb to the late 2010s). Receptors were amplified or captured by RT-PCR. TCRdb records Illumina HiSeq 2500 as the sequencer. TCRdb cleaned the public reads at Q25 with fastp, built clones with MiXCR and kept in-frame beta chains. All rows with the same CDR3 protein become a single entry with the most common DNA and genes. The sample contains more than 550,000 distinct CDR3 sequences, approximately 12% of them found a single time. The leading ten clones occupy about 9.4% of the sample. Source: PBMCs from blood, taken on the day of vaccination. The receptors come from a man in his fifties who received an inactivated influenza vaccine. Donor details come from another sample of the same person, matched by shared clones.

This clonotype occurred a few times. This rearrangement joins TRBV12-3 or TRBV12-4 to TRBJ2-7; no clear D. V was clipped by 3 bases and J by 4 bases, with 10 bases between them. The CDR3 is 13 amino acids. CDR3 in DNA: TGTGCCAGCAGTTTCGGCTGGTCGTACGAGCAGTACTTC. Protein: CASSFGWSYEQYF.

This clonotype has just a few counts. The genes are TRBV5-1 and TRBJ1-1, with 8 bases that match TRBD1. In germline, CDR1 is SGHRS, CDR2 YFSETQ. There are 14 residues in the CDR3. After removal of 5 bases from V and 4 bases from J, the junction contained 7 bases not matched to a gene. This chain's CDR3 is CASRQGEYITEAFF. The CDR3 nucleotides are TGCGCCAGCAGACAGGGGGAGTATATCACTGAAGCTTTCTTT.

This clonotype was recorded a few times. The chain links TRBV7-6 to TRBJ2-5; D assignment may be TRBD1 or TRBD2 (5 bases each). The CDR3 consists of 15 residues. Germline CDR1 is SGHVS and CDR2 is FNYEAQ. The ends were cut back, 1 base at V and 4 bases at J, with 13 bases in the middle. The CDR3 region has the DNA TGTGCCAGCAGCTTAGGGGGCTGGGCGGGAGAGACCCAGTACTTC. This gives the protein CASSLGGWAGETQYF.

This clonotype was picked up a small number of times. The V and J genes are TRBV14 and TRBJ2-1; a possible D gene is TRBD2 (7 bases). CDR1 is SGHDN and CDR2 is FVKESK in the germline V gene. The CDR3 has 14 amino acids. V lost 7 bases and J lost 7, with 17 bases in between. The CDR3 loop reads CASKRGGTWNEQFF. In nucleotides, the CDR3 is TGTGCCAGCAAGAGGGGGGGCACGTGGAATGAGCAGTTCTTC.

This clonotype showed up many times. The chain recombines TRBV4-3 with TRBJ2-7; tentative D call: TRBD1 (6 bases). This CDR3 has 15 residues. Trimming shortened V by 0 bases and J by 6 bases, and 15 bases separated the two germline ends. Per germline, CDR1 LGHNA and CDR2 YSLEER. CDR3 bases: TGCGCCAGCAGCCAAGATTACAGGGATGCCACCGAGCAGTACTTC. Translating gives CASSQDYRDATEQYF.

This clonotype was detected ten times or more. The chain couples TRBV7-2 to TRBJ1-2; the D gene is possibly TRBD1 (5 bases). This CDR3 contains 16 residues. Trimming cost V 3 bases and J 8 bases, with 22 bases left between them. The V gene's germline CDR1 is SGHTA and CDR2 FQGNSA. The CDR3 DNA reads as TGTGCCAGCAGCTTTTTGATATCGGAGCCGGGACTAGGCTACACCTTC. As protein: CASSFLISEPGLGYTF. The whole variable domain, filled in from reference TRBV7-2 and TRBJ1-2, reads GAGVSQSPSNKVTEKGKDVELRCDPISGHTALYWYRQSLGQGLEFLIYFQGNSAPDKSGLPSDRFSAERTGGSVSTLTIQRTQQEDSAVYLCASSFLISEPGLGYTFGSGTRLTVV.

In its sample, this clonotype was seen many times. The chain links TRBV5-1 to TRBJ1-3; D unresolved. This CDR3 region has 13 residues. Germline CDR1 is SGHRS and CDR2 is YFSETQ. Trimming shortened V by 0 bases and J by 6 bases, and 7 bases separated the two germline ends. CDR3 nucleotides: TGCGCCAGCAGCTTGGATGCGGAAAACACCATATATTTT. Encoded protein: CASSLDAENTIYF.

The rearrangement links TRBV20-1 to TRBJ2-3; unclear D gene. V lost 3 bases and J lost 3, with 10 bases in between. The CDR3 totals 13 residues. Germline V gene data show CDR1 as DFQATT and CDR2 as SNEGSKA (reference sequence). CDR3 in amino acids: CSASMVRTDTQYF. The DNA of the CDR3 is TGCAGTGCTAGCATGGTGAGGACAGATACGCAGTATTTT.

There are a few counts of this clonotype. The genes are TRBV21-1 and TRBJ2-7; the table gives TRBD1 as D, unverified against the DNA. TRBV21-1 is described as a pseudogene. The CDR3 spans 17 residues. CDR3 sequence reads: CASSKTEPGIPSYEQYF. CDR3 DNA: TGTGCCAGCAGCAAAACCGAGCCGGGGATCCCCTCCTACGAGCAGTACTTC.

Ten or more counts support this clonotype. J is TRBJ2-2 and V is TRBV10-3, with D uncertain. Germline assignment: CDR1 ENHRY and CDR2 SYGVKD. The CDR3 loop spans 12 amino acids. V dropped 10 bases and J dropped 6 bases, with 12 bases sitting between them. The CDR3 nucleotides are TGTGCCACCGGTCCTGTACCCGGGGAGCTGTTTTTT. This codes for CATGPVPGELFF.

This clonotype appeared many times. The chain recombines TRBV5-1 with TRBJ2-5; 7 bases are shared with TRBD1. Germline CDR1 reads SGHRS; CDR2 reads YFSETQ. The CDR3 is 15 residues long. The trim removed 4 bases at V and 1 base at J, leaving 7 bases unmatched. In DNA, the CDR3 is TGCGCCAGCAGCCAGACAGGGTGGGGCCAAGAGACCCAGTACTTC. Translating gives CASSQTGWGQETQYF.

In this sample, this clonotype turned up a few times. This rearrangement joins TRBV7-6 to TRBJ2-3, with TRBD1 matching 8 bases. The V gene's germline CDR1 is SGHVS and CDR2 FNYEAQ. V shed 6 bases, J shed 4 bases, and the junction held 12 bases outside the gene matches. The CDR3 has 16 residues. The CDR3 spells CASSHQGAEVSDTQYF. The CDR3, as DNA: TGTGCCAGCAGTCATCAGGGGGCTGAGGTCTCAGATACGCAGTATTTT.

This clonotype was seen more than once but under ten times. The V and J genes are TRBV28 and TRBJ2-7; 7 bases match TRBD1. This CDR3 region has 16 residues. Trimming took 3 bases from V and 2 from J; bases not matched to a gene: 10. CDR1 MDHEN and CDR2 SYDVKM come from the germline V gene. The CDR3 nucleotides are TGTGCCAGCAGTTTCCACTCGGGACAGTTAACCTACGAGCAGTACTTC. It translates to CASSFHSGQLTYEQYF.

This clonotype turned up a few times. The rearrangement joins TRBV10-1 to TRBJ2-3, with TRBD1 matching over 10 bases. CDR1 WNHNN and CDR2 SYGVQD come from the germline V gene (reference sequence). This CDR3 has 15 residues. The trim removed 10 bases at V and 2 bases at J, leaving 9 bases unmatched. CDR3 DNA: TGCGCCACTAAACGCGGGACAGGGGTCACAGATACGCAGTATTTT. It yields the protein CATKRGTGVTDTQYF.